This paragraph reports one T cell receptor (beta chain). As yet, its antigen is unknown. These data come from a study of OX40 agonist ivuxolimab in advanced cancers. Study at large: Three dose-escalation patients had partial responses: one with hepatocellular carcinoma and two with cutaneous melanoma.

People who had autoimmune disease history or systemic immunosuppression were excluded. The V end was cut by 6 bases, the J end by 0 bases, with 15 bases between. Germline CDR1 is MDHEN and CDR2 is SYDVKM. This CDR3 is 16 amino acids long. Study findings and constraints: Those patients achieving a partial response at 0.1-3.0 mg/kg showed among the lowest clonal expansion. Expanded clones tended on average to be more numerous among CD8+ T cells than CD4+.

This table comes from immunoSEQ multiplex PCR, and its TCRdb copy is limited to in-frame clones, with some not included. The data contain about 46,000 clones, 70% to 90% of them singletons. The chain carries TRBV28 and TRBJ2-1, with D maybe TRBD1 (6 bases). The sequences come from CD4+ or CD8+ T cells sorted from blood, collected in a trial of the OX40 agonist ivuxolimab. The sequence came from an adult with an advanced solid tumor such as melanoma, head and neck, liver or kidney cancer. The CDR3 nucleotides read TGTGCCAGCAGAGAGACAGGTATTCACTCCTACAATGAGCAGTTCTTC. Amino acid sequence: CASRETGIHSYNEQFF.